These 14 T cell receptor beta chains share one sample of origin, sequenced in a study of cytomegalovirus exposure and HLA in healthy donors. Primers for the PCR totalled 60 Vbeta and 13 Jbeta. The protocol was immunoSEQ multiplex PCR, while the TCRdb copy is restricted to in-frame clones and leaves out a portion. Among approximately 150,000 clones listed, roughly 76% were seen once. The sequencing sample was made of PBMCs. These receptors all stem from a woman under 40 in good health and CMV-seronegative.

J is TRBJ1-4 and V is TRBV6-1; 9 nucleotides match TRBD1. CDR3 length: 15 residues. The junction had 7 bases not matched to a gene; V was cut back by 2 bases and J by 9 bases. Germline CDR1 and CDR2: MNHNS and SASEGT. The CDR3, as DNA: TGTGCCAGCAGTGAACTTCCCGGGACAGGGAAAAAACTGTTTTTT. Protein sequence: CASSELPGTGKKLFF.

This chain uses TRBV19 with TRBJ2-7; tentative D call: TRBD2 (5 bases). V was clipped by 7 bases and J by 4 bases, with 17 bases between them. Germline V gene data show CDR1 as LNHDA and CDR2 as SQIVND (reference sequence). CDR3 length equals 14 residues. The CDR3 sequence is CASTSILGAYEQYF. CDR3 sequence (DNA): TGTGCCAGTACATCGATCCTGGGAGCTTACGAGCAGTACTTC.

This clone is a singleton in its sample. This rearrangement joins TRBV5-1 to TRBJ2-1; TRBD1 aligns across 9 bases. The CDR3 contains 14 residues. Unmatched junction bases numbered 8, after V lost 6 bases and J lost 7 bases. Germline CDR1 is SGHRS and CDR2 is YFSETQ. The CDR3 coding sequence is TGCGCCAGCATGCGGACAGGGGCTGTAAATGAGCAGTTCTTC. This translates into CASMRTGAVNEQFF.

The rearrangement links TRBV9 to TRBJ2-1; D might be TRBD2 (6 bases). There are 13 residues in the CDR3. V dropped 0 bases and J dropped 15 bases, with 16 bases sitting between them. Germline CDR1 is SGDLS and CDR2 is YYNGEE. DNA of the CDR3: TGTGCCAGCAGCGTAGGGGACTCCACCCATCGGTTCTTC. Translated, it gives CASSVGDSTHRFF. Together with reference TRBV9 and TRBJ2-1, the CDR3 gives the full variable domain: DSGVTQTPKHLITATGQRVTLRCSPRSGDLSVYWYQQSLDQGLQFLIQYYNGEERAKGNILERFSAQQFPDLHSELNLSSLELGDSALYFCASSVGDSTHRFFGPGTRLTVL.

This chain uses TRBV7-2 with TRBJ2-1; D is uncertain. CDR1 is SGHTA and CDR2 is FQGNSA in the germline V gene. Trimming stripped 5 bases from V and 5 bases from J, with 13 bases between. The CDR3 sequence is 14 residues long. This chain's CDR3 is CASSPRLTHNEQFF. CDR3 sequence (DNA): TGTGCCAGCAGCCCCCGACTGACTCACAATGAGCAGTTCTTC.

The chain links TRBV2 to TRBJ1-1, with D tentatively TRBD1 (6 bases). Looked up from germline, CDR1 is SNHLY and CDR2 is FYNNEI. The CDR3 is 14 residues long. Between the trimmed V and J ends, which lost 6 bases and 4 bases, there was a span of 15 bases. The DNA of the CDR3 is TGTGCCAGCAGGGTACAGGGCCTGGGCACTGAAGCTTTCTTT. It yields the protein CASRVQGLGTEAFF. The entire variable domain, with the rest obtained from reference TRBV2 and TRBJ1-1, is as follows: EPEVTQTPSHQVTQMGQEVILRCVPISNHLYFYWYRQILGQKVEFLVSFYNNEISEKSEIFDDQFSVERPDGSNFTLKIRSTKLEDSAMYFCASRVQGLGTEAFFGQGTRLTVV.

This clone was seen a few times. The chain links TRBV5-1 to TRBJ1-1; D not resolved. The length of the CDR3 is 13 residues. Germline assignment: CDR1 SGHRS and CDR2 YFSETQ. V lost 2 bases and J lost 6, with 11 bases in between. This CDR3 is CASSFPGLAEAFF. The CDR3 bases are TGCGCCAGCAGCTTTCCGGGGTTGGCTGAAGCTTTCTTT.

The chain links TRBV9 to TRBJ2-1; D perhaps matches TRBD1 (5 bases). The V end was cut by 0 bases, the J end by 0 bases, with 10 bases between. From germline, CDR1 is SGDLS and CDR2 YYNGEE. The CDR3 totals 16 residues. CDR3 sequence: CASSVGAGISYNEQFF. CDR3 in DNA: TGTGCCAGCAGCGTAGGGGCAGGGATCTCCTACAATGAGCAGTTCTTC.

V and J are TRBV5-1 and TRBJ1-2, with D perhaps TRBD1 (5 bases). V was trimmed by 4 bases and J by 5 bases, leaving 12 bases between them. The CDR3 loop spans 13 amino acids. Per the germline V gene, CDR1 is SGHRS and CDR2 is YFSETQ. The CDR3 here is CASSTGTAYGYTF. As DNA, the CDR3 is TGCGCCAGCAGCACCGGGACTGCATATGGCTACACCTTC. The full variable domain, rest sourced from reference TRBV5-1 and TRBJ1-2, is KAGVTQTPRYLIKTRGQQVTLSCSPISGHRSVSWYQQTPGQGLQFLFEYFSETQRNKGNFPGRFSGRQFSNSRSEMNVSTLELGDSALYLCASSTGTAYGYTFGSGTRLTVV.

The CDR3 coding sequence is TGTGCCATCAGCCTCCCTACGGGAGGGAACGAGCAGTACTTC. Translated, it gives CAISLPTGGNEQYF. The chain links TRBV10-3 to TRBJ2-7, with TRBD2 identical over 8 bases. The trim removed 6 bases at V and 5 bases at J, leaving 9 bases unmatched. Germline V gives CDR1 ENHRY, CDR2 SYGVKD. The CDR3 length is 14 residues.

The rearrangement uses TRBV4-3 and TRBJ1-5, with D tentatively TRBD1 (6 bases). V shed 4 bases and J shed 9 bases, with 16 bases lying between them. The CDR3 has 14 residues. CDR1 and CDR2 from the germline V gene are LGHNA and YSLEER. The CDR3 coding sequence is TGCGCCAGCAGCCCTACCGCGGTAGGGGGGCCCCAGCATTTT. Amino acid sequence: CASSPTAVGGPQHF.

Turning to this clone: Sequence at one end of the junction differs from germline and may be a read error. V usage is TRBV7-9 and J usage is TRBJ2-2; the match to TRBD1 covers 7 bases. Looked up from germline, CDR1 is SEHNR and CDR2 is FQNEAQ (reference sequence). The CDR3 is 19 amino acids. DNA of the CDR3: TGTTCCAGCAGCTTCACCGGGACAGACCTCATGGGGGATTTCGGGGAGCTGTTTTTT. This codes for CSSSFTGTDLMGDFGELFF. Full variable domain (outside the CDR3, taken from reference TRBV7-9 and TRBJ2-2): DTGVSQNPRHKITKRGQNVTFRCDPISEHNRLYWYRQTLGQGPEFLTYFQNEAQLEKSRLLSDRFSAERPKGSFSTLEIQRTEQGDSAMYLCSSSFTGTDLMGDFGELFFGEGSRLTVL.

The chain employs TRBV30 and TRBJ1-5; D remains unclear. Germline-derived CDR1 and CDR2 are GTSNPN and SVGIG (reference sequence). This CDR3 is 14 amino acids long. V was pared by 5 bases and J by 5 bases, with 16 bases between. The CDR3 sequence: CAWALPGIHQPQHF. In nucleotides, the CDR3 is TGTGCCTGGGCCCTACCCGGGATTCATCAGCCCCAGCATTTT. Combining the CDR3 with reference TRBV30 and TRBJ1-5 gives the whole variable domain SQTIHQWPATLVQPVGSPLSLECTVEGTSNPNLYWYRQAAGRGLQLLFYSVGIGQISSEVPQNLSASRPQDRQFILSSKKLLLSDSGFYLCAWALPGIHQPQHFGDGTRLSIL.

The J gene is TRBJ1-5, the V gene TRBV18, with 8 positions matching TRBD1. This CDR3 spans 16 amino acids. The germline V gene has CDR1 KGHSH and CDR2 LQKENI. V shed 2 bases, J shed 3 bases, and the junction held 6 bases outside the gene matches. The CDR3: CASSPDTGGFNQPQHF. The DNA for the CDR3 is TGTGCCAGCTCACCAGATACAGGGGGTTTCAATCAGCCCCAGCATTTT.